What follows is one T cell receptor beta chain and its context. What antigen it recognizes has not been identified. Base qualities were left out, and no much larger clone turns up one base away. This sample stems from a study of cytomegalovirus exposure and HLA in healthy donors (dated by TCRdb to about 2017). With respect to the entire study: An earlier analysis of approximately 640 of the donors reported more than 250 Gb of sequence data and roughly 100 million unique TCR beta sequences from some 180 million T cells. The study combined high-throughput TCR immunosequencing, statistical association of individual TCRs with disease status, and machine learning to predict cytomegalovirus infection status. An early release that covered several hundred HLA-typed donors contained approximately 300 gigabases of sequencing data and tens of millions of unique TCR sequences. Genome-wide SNP genotypes for about 65% of the roughly 670 donors were used in a later genetic analysis, which treated that subset as a discovery cohort. The study was designed to test whether signatures of past pathogen exposure could be identified by cataloging public T cell receptors. Every repertoire in the discovery cohort had been generated on one and the same sequencing platform. Alongside the repertoire data, information on donor age, sex, ethnicity and CMV serostatus was compiled. Of the 350 to 450 genotyped donors, 81% fell in the genetic ancestry cluster associated with self-reported Caucasian donors. To study patterns of TCR occurrence, a later analysis re-analyzed previously published TCR beta repertoires from several hundred donors and added high-resolution HLA genotyping. Several DR-DQ haplotypes were handled as single units for association and clustering because linkage in the cohort was strong. Typing coverage varied by locus: about 629-630 donors for A, B, C, DRB1 and DQB1; more than 500 for DQA1; nearly 610 for DPA1; around 450 for DPB1. Across about 380 genotyped donors of the cohort, an average of about 240,000 unique TCR beta nucleotide sequences per donor were sequenced, and roughly 20% of those sequences were non-productive. The T cell repertoires of 550 to 850 subjects were profiled by immunosequencing and related to cytomegalovirus serostatus. To decide whether each TCR beta V gene segment behaved as functional or pseudogenic, an earlier analysis of some 600 of the donors relied on high-throughput TCR beta sequencing. Rather than using new phenotypic data, the later analysis identified candidate immune exposures from TCR beta sequences and from how often those sequences occurred across donors. Along with the roughly 670-subject first cohort, a separate validation cohort of 120 different subjects was used. Class I and class II HLA loci were covered by the typing at four-digit resolution. Summary of the overall study and its limitations: A further reported finding was that TCR beta sequences accurately predicted the HLA-A and HLA-B alleles for most subjects in the first cohort. For the cohort, immune exposure information was limited to CMV serostatus. An association between a missense DCLRE1C variant and V-gene and J-gene trimming of TCR beta chains was found in a later genetic analysis and replicated in an independent cohort. An earlier analysis of approximately 570 of the donors showed that most TCR beta V segments appeared in productive rearrangements either about 87% or about 30% of the time, which broadly matched IMGT annotations. Specific HLA alleles were associated with 18,000 or so TCR beta sequences at a false discovery rate of 0.05 in a later analysis. The classifier was reported to diagnose cytomegalovirus status with high specificity and sensitivity in both the original cohort and the validation cohort. Compared with the roughly 700-donor mean, donors in an Asian-associated ancestry cluster had fewer N-insertions in productive TCRs, according to a later genetic analysis. The authors suggested that the approach could potentially be generalized to other disease states and immunological phenotypes. Roughly uniform sequencing depth across donors was assumed in presence/absence analyses, although this assumption may not hold. According to a later analysis, most CMV-associated TCR beta chains appeared to be HLA-restricted, and the HLA associations seemed to be driven largely by CMV exposure. Correlated functional status among segregating V segments might be attributable to linkage disequilibrium, but an unknown experimental factor could not be ruled out. The study listed 150 to 200 TCR beta chains as associated with cytomegalovirus. Because counts were too low, more than 15 rarely observed V segments, including chromosome 9 orphons, were excluded from the earlier analysis of several hundred of the donors. Because the 87-base-pair reads could not distinguish some IMGT-functional V segments, including TRBV6-2 and TRBV6-3, those segments were excluded. In a later analysis, the rate of TCR association differed among HLA loci, with DRB1 alleles having the most associated TCRs and HLA-C alleles having the fewest. A group of highly shared sequence variants was considered likely to be a technical artifact of the sequencing pipeline. A later analysis reported that several top co-occurrence clusters appeared linked to parvovirus B19, influenza, CMV and Epstein-Barr virus. HLA typing was unavailable for some donors at each locus, so association tests used only the typed subset. This cohort had only TCR beta chains sequenced, and the lack of alpha or paired-chain data limited which features could be detected. When HLA alleles, especially DR and DQ, strongly co-occurred, TCR associations were difficult to assign to individual alleles. While some public TCRs were present in many individuals, most TCR sequences turned up only very rarely across donors. In a later analysis, HLA-associated TCR beta chains were found to be more clonally expanded and to have lower generation probabilities than equally common non-associated chains. In vitro tests confirmed that a few of the cytomegalovirus-associated TCR beta chains recognize cytomegalovirus antigens.

The germline V gene (reference sequence) provides CDR1 LNHDA and CDR2 SQIVND. The germline V and J ends show losses of 5 bases and 8 bases respectively, and no gene match explains 6 bases of the junction. The CDR3 starts with the cysteine, ends with the phenylalanine, and has 15 residues. Kept here is only the CDR3 DNA, which spans 45 bases and is read in frame from base 1. The library was built by means of the immunoSEQ multiplex PCR assay. The multiplex PCR relied on a mix of 60 forward primers for TCR Vbeta segments and 13 reverse primers for TCR Jbeta segments. The CDR3 region of rearranged TCR beta genes was amplified from genomic DNA by a multiplex PCR assay. The amplified TCR beta libraries were sequenced on the Illumina HiSeq System as 87-base-pair reads. The paper's data handling went like this. A later analysis tallied roughly 80 million unique TCR beta chains across the 666 repertoires, and approximately 11 million of those chains were shared by two or more donors. A nearest-neighbor algorithm error-corrected the raw reads and collapsed the reads into unique sequences, merging closely related sequences to remove PCR and sequencing errors. Alignment of CDR3 sequences to IMGT reference sequences was used to assign V, D and J gene segments. Each retained sequence needed at least a six-nucleotide match to both a V gene segment and a J gene segment. Rearrangements were classified as productive when the CDR3 lacked stop codons and remained in frame with V and J, and all other rearrangements were classified as non-productive. CDR3 was defined according to IMGT convention as the region running from the second conserved V-encoded cysteine to the conserved J-encoded phenylalanine. In an earlier analysis of roughly 610 of the donors, sequences lacking an unambiguous match to a single V gene segment were excluded. An earlier analysis of 587 of the donors classified V segments as functional when productive rearrangements were above 56.7% and as segregating when the standard deviation between donors was above 5%. A statistical classification framework was built for diagnosing cytomegalovirus status from the catalog of TCR beta chain sequences. In a later analysis, TCR nucleotide sequences were compared against IMGT/GENE-DB human TR gene sequences so that V and J genes could be assigned. The TCRdist pipeline was used in a later analysis to assign CDR3 sequences and most-parsimonious VDJ recombination scenarios. A later analysis defined each TCR beta chain by its CDR3 amino acid sequence plus V-gene family, and excluded reads lacking a unique V-gene family. A later analysis removed 500 to 600 highly shared, low-generation-probability nucleotide sequences to deal with suspected cross-contamination and a sequencing artifact. In a later analysis, a clonal expansion index for each public chain was calculated from normalized within-repertoire ranks of inferred template counts. In a later analysis, generation probabilities were computed using a VDJ recombination model fitted to out-of-frame rearrangements, and the results were checked against IGoR. In a later analysis, TCR-TCR, TCR-HLA and TCR-CMV co-occurrence was scored with hypergeometric tests, and a repertoire-size bias correction was applied to TCR pairs. False discovery rates were estimated in a later analysis by permuting HLA or CMV assignments 20 times. In a later analysis, co-occurring TCRs were grouped with DBSCAN, and TCRdist sequence similarity was added when clustering was performed within HLA-allele-positive subsets. Repertoires with fewer than 30,000 or more than 120,000 public chains were left out of co-occurrence clustering, as were about 5 repertoires with anomalous nucleotide sharing. TCRdb re-hosts the immuneACCESS table, in-frame sequences only. Its copies lack some clones; in the studies checked, an unresolved V gene accounts for under half of them, and the cause for the rest is not known. The V and J calls and the clone size are those of that table, but D and trimming were determined from the DNA. The sample table contains under 200,000 clones; only one count was recorded for around 88% of them. Approximately 0.31% of the sample is held by the ten biggest clonotypes.

In total, roughly 670 healthy bone marrow donors made up the cohort. At the time of sampling, every cohort member was nominally healthy, though immune exposures that went unrecorded were likely present. The donor tested CMV seronegative, placing the donor among the 350 to 400 seronegative members of the cohort. Every donor gave a peripheral blood sample, and the peripheral blood mononuclear cells from that sample were used for TCR beta sequencing. The Qiagen DNeasy Blood Extraction Kit was used to extract genomic DNA from the blood cell samples. The chain couples TRBV19 to TRBJ2-1, with 13 bases in between that match TRBD2. The source of this sequence is a woman in her 30s in good health and CMV-seronegative. Input material: PBMCs. The CDR3: CASSLRLAGGYEQFF. The DNA sequence follows: TGTGCCAGTAGTCTCCGACTAGCGGGAGGCTATGAGCAGTTCTTC.